The subject of this entry is one T cell receptor (beta chain). The CDR3 runs 12 residues. Germline CDR1 is SNHLY and CDR2 is FYNNEI. V shed 6 bases and J shed 14 bases, with 14 bases lying between them. TCRdb keeps only in-frame clones here, not all; method: immunoSEQ multiplex PCR. This table has nearly 80,000 clones, 84% appearing once. This specimen belongs to a study of blood T cell repertoires in COVID-19. The sequenced sample consisted of peripheral blood. The V gene is TRBV2, the J gene TRBJ1-6, with a tentative D call TRBD1 (5 bases). The clonotype was recovered from a middle-aged man with acute or convalescent COVID-19. CDR3 DNA: TGTGCCAGCAGATTAGGGAGGGGAGCCCTCCACTTT. Translating gives CASRLGRGALHF.